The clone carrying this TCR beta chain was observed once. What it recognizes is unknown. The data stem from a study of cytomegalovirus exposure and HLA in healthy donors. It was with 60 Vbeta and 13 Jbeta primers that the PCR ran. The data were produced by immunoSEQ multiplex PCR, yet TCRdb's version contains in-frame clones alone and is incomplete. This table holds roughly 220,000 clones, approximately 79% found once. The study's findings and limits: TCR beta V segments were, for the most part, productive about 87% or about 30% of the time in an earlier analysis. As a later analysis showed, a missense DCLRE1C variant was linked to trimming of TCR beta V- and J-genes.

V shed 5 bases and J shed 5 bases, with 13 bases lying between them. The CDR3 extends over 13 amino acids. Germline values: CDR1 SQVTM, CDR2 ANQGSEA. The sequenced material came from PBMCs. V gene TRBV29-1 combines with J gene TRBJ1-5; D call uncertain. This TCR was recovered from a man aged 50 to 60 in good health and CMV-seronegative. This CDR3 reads CSVSGSLDQPQHF. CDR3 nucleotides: TGCAGCGTTAGTGGGAGCTTAGATCAGCCCCAGCATTTT.